Below, 6 T cell receptor beta chains from the same sample are listed, as sequenced in a study of T cell changes during pregnancy in multiple sclerosis. Profiled with immunoSEQ multiplex PCR; TCRdb holds only in-frame clones, not every one. Counted here are tens of thousands of clones, 85% to 95% occurring once; the ten biggest clones make up about 2%. The specimen comprised peripheral blood, sampled after pregnancy. The receptors were gathered from a female donor with multiple sclerosis, enrolled in a pregnancy study.

The chain has TRBV9 and TRBJ1-2, with TRBD1 matching 7 bases. With V trimmed by 5 bases and J by 8 bases, 3 bases remained unmatched. CDR3 length: 11 amino acids. The germline CDR1 and CDR2 sequences are SGDLS and YYNGEE. This CDR3 is CASRLQGGYTF. Written as DNA, the CDR3 is TGTGCCAGCAGATTACAGGGGGGCTACACCTTC.

CDR3 protein: CASSLSTGSDGEQYF. In DNA, the CDR3 is TGTGCCAGCAGCTTATCAACAGGGAGCGATGGCGAGCAGTACTTC. The chain employs TRBV7-2 and TRBJ2-7, with D possibly being TRBD1 (6 bases). Deletions cut 2 bases from V and 6 bases from J, with 17 bases between. From germline, CDR1 is SGHTA and CDR2 FQGNSA. This CDR3 spans 15 amino acids.

The chain uses TRBV5-8 and TRBJ1-5; 8 nucleotides match TRBD1. Trimming took 4 bases from V and 6 from J; bases not matched to a gene: 12. Per germline, CDR1 SGHTS and CDR2 YDEGEE. The CDR3 runs 16 residues. The CDR3 DNA reads TGTGCCAGCAGCACTGAGACAGGGGCGTGGGTTCAGCCCCAGCATTTT. This translates into CASSTETGAWVQPQHF.

The genes are TRBV5-1 and TRBJ1-6, with D perhaps TRBD1 (6 bases). Trimming removed 0 bases at V and 7 bases at J, with 11 bases between. Per germline, CDR1 SGHRS and CDR2 YFSETQ. The CDR3 loop spans 15 amino acids. The CDR3 is CASSLDREWNSPLHF. CDR3 nucleotide sequence: TGCGCCAGCAGCTTGGACAGGGAATGGAATTCACCCCTCCACTTT.

The chain has TRBV14 and TRBJ2-1; 11 bases agree with TRBD2. The germline V gene encodes CDR1 SGHDN and CDR2 FVKESK. The V gene end was trimmed by 4 bases and the J gene end by 8 bases; junction bases not matched to a gene: 19. The length of the CDR3 is 19 residues. CDR3 coding DNA: TGTGCCAGCAGCCCCTCACCTTTTCTAGCGGGAGGTTGGTGGGATGAGCAGTTCTTC. Translation gives CASSPSPFLAGGWWDEQFF.

The chain combines TRBV6-5 with TRBJ2-1, with a tentative D call TRBD2 (6 bases). Trimming took off 7 bases at V and 3 bases at J, with 13 bases between the two ends. The CDR3 length is 14 residues. Germline V gene sequence: CDR1 MNHEY, CDR2 SVGAGI. For the CDR3, the DNA is TGTGCCAGCAACCCCGGGACTCACTACAATGAGCAGTTCTTC. Translating it yields CASNPGTHYNEQFF.